Shown below are 22 T cell receptor beta chains from a single sample sequenced in a study of tumor-infiltrating lymphocytes in primary liver carcinoma. The study extracted blood RNA from unsorted whole blood and also extracted germline DNA. TCR beta cDNA was prepared out of 500 ng total RNA by means of a constant-region primer. Libraries of TCR beta came from three nested multiplex PCR rounds with slightly modified ARM-PCR. The two initial PCR rounds, approximately 10 cycles each, used TRBV1-TRBV30 forward and C-beta reverse primers. MiXCR, applied by TCRdb to the multiplex PCR reads, yields one record per CDR3 protein. The sample shows 300,000 to 350,000 distinct CDR3 sequences, roughly two thirds of them seen only once. Sequencing used peripheral blood. The receptors were sampled from a man aged 40-55 years with primary liver carcinoma and hepatitis B virus infection.

This clonotype was seen repeatedly, ten times or more. The genes are TRBV6-6 and TRBJ1-1; no firm D call. V was shortened by 6 bases and J by 1 base, with 18 bases between the two germline ends. The CDR3 totals 16 residues. In germline, CDR1 is MNHNY, CDR2 SVGAGI (reference sequence). This CDR3 reads CASRTGRIPPNTEAFF. The CDR3 coding sequence is TGTGCCAGCAGAACGGGCAGAATTCCACCGAACACTGAAGCTTTCTTT.

This clonotype came up many times. The chain is built from TRBV13 and TRBJ2-7; 8 bases are a match to TRBD1. The germline CDR1 and CDR2 sequences are PRHDT and FYEKMQ (reference sequence). This CDR3 has 14 amino acids. V lost 5 bases to trimming and J lost 2 bases; unmatched junction nucleotides: 5. CDR3 residues: CASSTRQGTYEQYF. CDR3 nucleotides: TGTGCCAGCAGCACCCGACAGGGGACCTACGAGCAGTACTTC.

As regards this clonotype: A much larger clonotype is one base distant, so this may be a read error. The V and J genes are TRBV10-3 and TRBJ2-1, with 10 nucleotides matching TRBD2. Germline-derived CDR1 and CDR2 are ENHRY and SYGVKD. CDR3 length: 16 residues. V lost 6 bases, J lost 9 bases, and 14 bases stayed unmatched. The CDR3 sequence is CAIRSGLARNWGEQFF. The CDR3 DNA sequence: TGTGCCATCAGATCGGGACTAGCGAGAAATTGGGGTGAGCAGTTCTTC.

The chain joins TRBV28 to TRBJ2-7; TRBD2 aligns across 7 bases. The junction had 15 bases not matched to a gene; V was cut back by 7 bases and J by 3 bases. CDR1 is MDHEN, CDR2 SYDVKM, per germline. This CDR3 has 16 amino acids. The CDR3 here is CASNKLPGLTFYEQYF. In nucleotides, the CDR3 is TGTGCCAGCAACAAGTTGCCGGGACTAACGTTCTACGAGCAGTACTTC.

As to this clonotype: One end of the junction varies from germline; a read error may be responsible. The chain joins TRBV11-2 to TRBJ2-5; the match to TRBD1 covers 9 bases. The CDR3 extends over 14 amino acids. Germline CDR1 and CDR2: SGHAT and FQNNGV. The CDR3 is CASSWTGEGEAQYF. CDR3 DNA sequence: TGTGCCAGCAGCTGGACAGGGGAGGGAGAGGCCCAATACTTC.

This clonotype appeared once. With a much larger clone just one base away, this may be a read error. V is TRBV6-2 or TRBV6-3 and J is TRBJ2-3; D may be TRBD1 or TRBD2 (5 bases each). V lost 7 bases and J lost 5, with 31 bases in between. The CDR3 covers 19 residues. The germline CDR1 and CDR2 sequences are MNHEY and SVGEGT. The CDR3 nucleotides are TGTGCCAGCAATCTAATGGGACGACACATGGGTTCGGTCGTAGATACGCAGTATTTT. This translates into CASNLMGRHMGSVVDTQYF.

This clonotype was detected ten times or more. CDR3 sequence: CASSQDVDRVAEKLFF. Written as DNA, the CDR3 is TGCGCCAGCAGCCAAGATGTGGACAGGGTTGCTGAAAAACTGTTTTTT. The chain joins TRBV4-1 to TRBJ1-4, with TRBD1 matching 8 bases. The CDR3 covers 16 residues. Germline loops: CDR1 MGHRA, CDR2 YSYEKL. J gave up 7 bases and V 0 bases, and 7 bases lay outside the gene matches.

This clonotype was counted ten times or more. The chain joins TRBV12-3 or TRBV12-4 to TRBJ1-5, with 11 bases fitting TRBD1. The CDR3 is 17 amino acids. Losses at the gene ends were 5 bases for V and 0 bases for J; bases not matched to a gene: 6. CDR3 loop: CASSTGTGGLSNQPQHF. CDR3 coding DNA: TGTGCCAGCAGTACCGGGACAGGGGGACTTAGCAATCAGCCCCAGCATTTT.

The V and J genes are TRBV11-1 and TRBJ2-2, with D possibly matching TRBD2 (6 bases). CDR1 SGHAT and CDR2 FQDESV come from the germline V gene (reference sequence). V lost 7 bases and J 1 base, leaving 16 bases between the germline ends. The CDR3 has 16 residues. In DNA form, the CDR3 reads TGTGCCAGCAACTTCTCTACTAGCTGGAACACCGGGGAGCTGTTTTTT. Protein sequence: CASNFSTSWNTGELFF. Complete variable domain (other parts from reference TRBV11-1 and TRBJ2-2): EAEVAQSPRYKITEKSQAVAFWCDPISGHATLYWYRQILGQGPELLVQFQDESVVDDSQLPKDRFSAERLKGVDSTLKIQPAELGDSAMYLCASNFSTSWNTGELFFGEGSRLTVL.

CDR3 amino acids: CAIRENGAGGRNYGYTF. As DNA, the CDR3 is TGTGCCATCAGGGAGAATGGCGCAGGTGGTAGAAACTATGGCTACACCTTC. J is TRBJ1-2 and V is TRBV10-3, with unresolved D. CDR1 is ENHRY, CDR2 SYGVKD, per germline. The V end was cut by 6 bases, the J end by 2 bases, with 22 bases between. The CDR3 extends over 17 amino acids.

Worth noting for this clonotype: The junction departs from germline at one end; a sequencing error may be responsible. V gene TRBV12-5 combines with J gene TRBJ2-3, with D perhaps matching TRBD1 (5 bases). The CDR3 loop spans 15 amino acids. The germline CDR1 and CDR2 sequences are LGHNT and FRNRAP. CDR3 residues: CARGLGQGAKNTQYF. CDR3 coding DNA: TGTGCTAGGGGTTTGGGGCAAGGGGCTAAGAATACGCAGTATTTT.

With regard to this clonotype: Sequence at one end of the junction differs from germline and may be a read error. The gene calls are TRBV7-8 and TRBJ2-2; a possible D gene is TRBD2 (5 bases). Germline assignment: CDR1 SGHVS and CDR2 FQNEAQ. This CDR3 is built from 15 residues. CDR3 sequence (DNA): TGTGCCAGCACCTTAGACGGAAGGGAGACCGGGGAGCTGTTTTTT. This encodes CASTLDGRETGELFF. The full variable domain, with the rest looked up from reference TRBV7-8 and TRBJ2-2, is GAGVSQSPRYKVAKRGQDVALRCDPISGHVSLFWYQQALGQGPEFLTYFQNEAQLDKSGLPSDRFFAERPEGSVSTLKIQRTQQEDSAVYLCASTLDGRETGELFFGEGSRLTVL.

Comments on this clonotype: A read error is possible here, since a much larger clone lies one base away. The rearrangement links TRBV6-1 to TRBJ2-1; 7 bases map to TRBD2. Germline CDR1 MNHNS, CDR2 SASEGT. The CDR3 covers 18 residues. The CDR3 region is CDSQLLPGGEGSYNEQFF. The DNA for the CDR3 is TGTGACAGCCAACTCTTGCCGGGAGGTGAAGGATCCTACAATGAGCAGTTCTTC.

Turning to this clonotype: Since the CDR3 does not end with the conserved phenylalanine or tryptophan, this likely comes from a read error. V is TRBV11-2 and J is TRBJ2-5; D call uncertain. Trimming left V 5 bases short and J 2 bases short, with 9 bases between. The CDR3 sequence is 13 residues long. The germline V gene encodes CDR1 SGHAT and CDR2 FQNNGV. The CDR3: CASSPATQETQYI. The CDR3 DNA reads TGTGCCAGCAGCCCTGCGACTCAAGAGACCCAGTACATC.

Details on this clonotype: This clone may be a read error of a much larger clone one base away. The chain is built from TRBV5-4 and TRBJ2-7; no definite D call. This CDR3 region has 11 residues. Trimming shortened V by 6 bases and J by 5 bases, and 9 bases separated the two germline ends. Germline V CDR1 and CDR2: SGHNT, YYREEE (reference sequence). CDR3 bases: TGTGCCAGCAACTCTCCGAACGAGCAGTACTTC. Its translation is CASNSPNEQYF.

To note about this clonotype: A much larger clone lies a single base off, so this may be a read error. The J gene is TRBJ2-3, the V gene TRBV6-6; D gene unclear. Looked up from germline, CDR1 is MNHNY and CDR2 is SVGAGI (reference sequence). V gave up 7 bases and J gave up 6 bases, with 17 bases separating them. This CDR3 comprises 14 residues. The CDR3 loop reads CASTPGGDADTQYF. As DNA, the CDR3 is TGTGCCAGCACTCCGGGTGGGGATGCTGATACGCAGTATTTT.

Comments on this clonotype: The junction and the germline gene differ at one end; a read error may be behind it. V and J are TRBV11-2 and TRBJ2-7; TRBD2 aligns across 9 bases. CDR1 is SGHAT, CDR2 FQNNGV, per germline. The CDR3 length is 14 residues. CDR3 in amino acids: CGSSTRVAGVEQYF. CDR3 bases: TGTGGCAGCAGCACCAGAGTAGCGGGAGTCGAGCAGTACTTT.

As concerns this clonotype: A read error may be the cause here, since a much bigger clone is one base away. The conserved closing phenylalanine or tryptophan is absent in this CDR3, likely reflecting a read error. This chain joins TRBV4-1 and TRBJ2-1; 11 bases line up with TRBD1. The ends lost 3 bases at V and 7 bases at J; junction bases unmatched: 11. Germline-derived CDR1 and CDR2 are MGHRA and YSYEKL. The CDR3 sequence is 17 residues long. The CDR3 loop is CASSHRAGQGAGNEQFS. CDR3 DNA sequence: TGCGCCAGCAGCCACAGGGCAGGACAGGGGGCAGGTAATGAGCAGTTCTCC.

A remark on this clonotype: The germline gene is not matched at one end of the junction; a read error may be the cause. The chain combines TRBV4-1 with TRBJ1-4; TRBD1 is a possible D gene (6 bases). Germline values: CDR1 MGHRA, CDR2 YSYEKL. The CDR3 is 15 amino acids. The CDR3 spells CSSSQGTGPNEKLFF. The CDR3 DNA sequence: TGCTCCAGCAGCCAAGGTACAGGGCCCAATGAAAAACTGTTTTTT.

This clonotype was observed many times. The chain couples TRBV4-1 to TRBJ1-5; no reliable D call. Looked up from germline, CDR1 is MGHRA and CDR2 is YSYEKL. The V and J ends lost 2 bases and 11 bases respectively, with 16 bases between them. This CDR3 spans 14 amino acids. CDR3 residues: CASSQHNAPVAQHF. CDR3 DNA: TGCGCCAGCAGCCAACACAACGCGCCCGTGGCCCAGCATTTT.

Comment on this clonotype: An end of the junction differs from the germline gene, which may be a read error. The genes are TRBV29-1 and TRBJ1-3; D ambiguous. This CDR3 is built from 14 residues. The V gene's germline CDR1 is SQVTM and CDR2 ANQGSEA. As DNA, the CDR3 is TGCAGCGAGGAAGGCGGTAGCTCTGGAAACACCGTATATTTT. Amino acid sequence: CSEEGGSSGNTVYF.

Of note for this clonotype: One end of the junction fails to match germline, which may point to a read error. The gene calls are TRBV4-2 and TRBJ2-5, with a tentative D call TRBD1 (6 bases). Germline V CDR1 and CDR2: LGHNA, YNFKEQ. CDR3 length: 19 residues. The CDR3 loop is CVSSQNGPEALGRQETQYF. As DNA, the CDR3 is TGTGTCAGCAGCCAGAACGGCCCGGAAGCTTTGGGTCGACAGGAGACCCAATACTTC.